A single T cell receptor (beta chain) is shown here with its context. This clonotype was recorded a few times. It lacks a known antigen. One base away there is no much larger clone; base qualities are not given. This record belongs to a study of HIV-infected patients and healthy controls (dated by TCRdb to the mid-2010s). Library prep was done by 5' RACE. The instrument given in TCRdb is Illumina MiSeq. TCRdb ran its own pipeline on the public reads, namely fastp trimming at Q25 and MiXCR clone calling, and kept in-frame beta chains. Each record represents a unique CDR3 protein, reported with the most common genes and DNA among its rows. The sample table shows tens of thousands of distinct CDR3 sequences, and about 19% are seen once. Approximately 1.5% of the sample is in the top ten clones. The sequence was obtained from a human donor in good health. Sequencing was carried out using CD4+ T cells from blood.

The DNA reads as follows: TGCAGCGAATACAGGGAGGACACTGAAGCTTTCTTT. This codes for CSEYREDTEAFF. The chain is encoded by TRBV29-1 joined to TRBJ1-1; possibly the D gene is TRBD1, per 6 matching bases. The CDR3 sequence holds 12 residues, the cysteine and phenylalanine included. CDR3 DNA only is kept here, 36 bases in frame from base 1. Cut back by 7 bases and 3 bases, the V and J ends lie 12 bases apart. According to the germline V gene, CDR1 reads SQVTM and CDR2 reads ANQGSEA.